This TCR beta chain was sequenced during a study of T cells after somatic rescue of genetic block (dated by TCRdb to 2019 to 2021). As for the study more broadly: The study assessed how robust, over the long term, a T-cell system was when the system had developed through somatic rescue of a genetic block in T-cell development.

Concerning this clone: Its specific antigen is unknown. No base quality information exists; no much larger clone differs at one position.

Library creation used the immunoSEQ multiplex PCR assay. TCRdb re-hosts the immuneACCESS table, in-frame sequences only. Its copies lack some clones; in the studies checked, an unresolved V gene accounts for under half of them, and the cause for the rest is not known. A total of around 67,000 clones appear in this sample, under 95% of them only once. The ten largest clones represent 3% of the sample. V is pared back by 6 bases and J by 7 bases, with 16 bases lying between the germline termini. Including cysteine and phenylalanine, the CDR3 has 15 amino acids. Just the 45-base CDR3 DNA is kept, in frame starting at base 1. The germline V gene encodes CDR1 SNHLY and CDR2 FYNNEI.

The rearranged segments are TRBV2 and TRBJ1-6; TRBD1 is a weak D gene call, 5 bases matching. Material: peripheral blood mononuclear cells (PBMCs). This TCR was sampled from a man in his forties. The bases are TGTGCCAGCAGACCCGACAGCACCCGGAATTCACCCCTCCACTTT. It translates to CASRPDSTRNSPLHF.